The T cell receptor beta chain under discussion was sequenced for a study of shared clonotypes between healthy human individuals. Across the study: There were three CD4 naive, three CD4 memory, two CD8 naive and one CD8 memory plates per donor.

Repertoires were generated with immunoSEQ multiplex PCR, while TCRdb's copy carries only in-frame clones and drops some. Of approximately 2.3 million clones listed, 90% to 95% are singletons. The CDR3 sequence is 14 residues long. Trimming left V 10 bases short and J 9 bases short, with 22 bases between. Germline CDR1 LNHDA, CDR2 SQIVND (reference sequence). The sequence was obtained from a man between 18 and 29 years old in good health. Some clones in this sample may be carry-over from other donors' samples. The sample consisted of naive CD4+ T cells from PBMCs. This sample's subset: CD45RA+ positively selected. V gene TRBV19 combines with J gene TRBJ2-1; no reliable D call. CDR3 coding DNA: TGTGCCACTGAAACTGGGTGGGGATCGAGTGAGCAGTTCTTC. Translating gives CATETGWGSSEQFF.